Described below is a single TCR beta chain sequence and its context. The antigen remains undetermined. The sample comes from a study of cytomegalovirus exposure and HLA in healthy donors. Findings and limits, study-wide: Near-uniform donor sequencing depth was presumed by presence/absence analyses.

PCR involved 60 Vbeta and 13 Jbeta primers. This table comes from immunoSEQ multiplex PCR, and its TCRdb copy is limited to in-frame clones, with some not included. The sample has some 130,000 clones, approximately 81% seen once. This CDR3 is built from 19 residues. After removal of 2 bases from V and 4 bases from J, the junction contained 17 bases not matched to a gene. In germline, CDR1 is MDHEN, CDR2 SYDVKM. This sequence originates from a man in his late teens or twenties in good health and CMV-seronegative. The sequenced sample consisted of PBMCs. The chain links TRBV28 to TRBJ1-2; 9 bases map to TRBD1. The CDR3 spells CASSLPHRTGDVAGYGYTF. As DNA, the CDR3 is TGTGCCAGCAGTTTACCCCATAGGACAGGGGACGTCGCAGGCTATGGCTACACCTTC.